This entry lists 29 T cell receptor beta chains sequenced from one sample in a study of blood T cell repertoires in COVID-19. Assay: immunoSEQ multiplex PCR; the TCRdb copy retains only in-frame clones and omits some. The sample shows approximately 200,000 clones, around 86% of them seen only once. The sample consisted of peripheral blood. The receptors stem from a woman aged 30 to 39 with active or convalescent COVID-19.

The rearrangement joins TRBV5-6 to TRBJ2-7; 8 positions match TRBD1. Germline V CDR1 and CDR2: SGHDT, YYEEEE. V was pared by 2 bases and J by 6 bases, with 7 bases of the junction left unmatched. This CDR3 has 14 residues. The CDR3 DNA reads as TGTGCCAGCAGCTTTCGGTCAGGGGGCGCCGAGCAGTACTTC. This sequence encodes CASSFRSGGAEQYF.

This clone occurred once. The V and J genes are TRBV4-2 and TRBJ2-1; 10 positions match TRBD2. The CDR3 is 16 residues long. Germline CDR1 LGHNA, CDR2 YNFKEQ. V gave up 0 bases and J gave up 9 bases; unmatched junction bases: 8. CDR3 protein: CASSQEGDSGGSEQFF. The CDR3 nucleotides read TGTGCCAGCAGCCAAGAAGGGGATAGCGGGGGGTCTGAGCAGTTCTTC.

The genes are TRBV28 and TRBJ1-2, with 9 nucleotides matching TRBD1. CDR3 size: 14 residues. Germline-derived CDR1 and CDR2 are MDHEN and SYDVKM. V gave up 5 bases and J gave up 10 bases; unmatched junction bases: 11. CDR3 nucleotide sequence: TGTGCCAGCAGTACTTCCGGCGGGACAGGGAACTACACCTTC. It encodes CASSTSGGTGNYTF.

This rearrangement joins TRBV28 to TRBJ1-6; D may be TRBD1 (6 bases). The CDR3 is made up of 15 amino acids. Between the trimmed V and J ends, which lost 4 bases and 14 bases, there was a span of 21 bases. Germline V gives CDR1 MDHEN, CDR2 SYDVKM. The chain's CDR3 is CASSSPGTLDRALHF. DNA of the CDR3: TGTGCCAGCAGTTCCCCCGGGACACTGGATCGGGCCCTCCACTTT.

V is TRBV2 and J is TRBJ1-5; 7 bases are a match to TRBD1. The V gene end was trimmed by 3 bases and the J gene end by 4 bases; junction bases not matched to a gene: 3. This CDR3 contains 14 residues. CDR1 is SNHLY, CDR2 FYNNEI, per germline. The CDR3 sequence is CASSDQGGNQPQHF. The CDR3 bases are TGTGCCAGCAGTGATCAGGGGGGTAATCAGCCCCAGCATTTT.

Regarding this clone: Distinct nucleotide sequences in the sample also encode this CDR3. The rearrangement links TRBV27 to TRBJ1-2, with a tentative D call TRBD1 (5 bases). This CDR3 comprises 13 residues. V lost 4 bases and J 5 bases, leaving 11 bases between the germline ends. Per germline, CDR1 MNHEY and CDR2 SMNVEV (reference sequence). CDR3 protein: CASSSRQLYGYTF. CDR3 DNA: TGTGCCAGCAGTTCTCGACAGCTGTATGGCTACACCTTC.

This clone was observed a few times. The CDR3 region is CASLRGRDYGYTF. The CDR3 DNA follows: TGTGCCAGCTTGAGGGGGAGGGACTATGGCTACACCTTC. The rearrangement uses TRBV6-5 and TRBJ1-2, with D maybe TRBD1 (6 bases). Trimming shortened V by 8 bases and J by 3 bases, and 13 bases separated the two germline ends. Germline values: CDR1 MNHEY, CDR2 SVGAGI. CDR3 length: 13 residues.

The chain recombines TRBV11-3 with TRBJ2-1, with 8 bases aligning to TRBD2. The V gene end was trimmed by 5 bases and the J gene end by 8 bases; junction bases not matched to a gene: 5. The germline V gene encodes CDR1 SGHNT and CDR2 YENEEA. The CDR3 is made up of 13 amino acids. This CDR3 is CASSPGGVHEQFF. CDR3 nucleotides: TGTGCCAGCAGCCCCGGGGGGGTACATGAGCAGTTCTTC.

The chain has TRBV27 and TRBJ2-7; 10 bases align to TRBD2. Looked up from germline, CDR1 is MNHEY and CDR2 is SMNVEV (reference sequence). V dropped 2 bases and J dropped 4; count of bases not matched to a gene: 5. There are 15 residues in the CDR3. The CDR3 DNA reads as TGTGCCAGCAGTTTAAGGGGACTAGCGCCTTACGAGCAGTACTTC. Protein product: CASSLRGLAPYEQYF.

V gene TRBV18 combines with J gene TRBJ1-5, with D possibly matching TRBD1 (5 bases). Germline V gene sequence: CDR1 KGHSH, CDR2 LQKENI. The CDR3 sequence is 15 residues long. V lost 3 bases and J lost 6, with 15 bases in between. CDR3 DNA: TGTGCCAGCTCACCCGGGGGGGAAGGGAGTCAGCCCCAGCATTTT. This translates into CASSPGGEGSQPQHF.

The chain has TRBV5-4 and TRBJ1-2; a weak D match, TRBD1 (6 bases). CDR1 SGHNT and CDR2 YYREEE come from the germline V gene (reference sequence). V gave up 3 bases and J gave up 3 bases, with 18 bases separating them. The CDR3 consists of 16 residues. As DNA, the CDR3 is TGTGCCAGCAGCTCCCCGGGTACAGGGTTGTACTATGGCTACACCTTC. It translates to CASSSPGTGLYYGYTF.

The chain links TRBV6-5 to TRBJ1-4; TRBD1 agrees at 9 bases. The trim removed 6 bases at V and 10 bases at J, leaving 6 bases unmatched. This CDR3 contains 13 residues. The germline gives CDR1 MNHEY, CDR2 SVGAGI. CDR3 protein: CASRDRGGLKLFF. The CDR3 region has the DNA TGTGCCAGCAGGGACAGGGGTGGACTAAAACTGTTTTTT.

The rearrangement uses TRBV7-6 and TRBJ1-3, with D possibly being TRBD1 (5 bases). Germline V CDR1 and CDR2: SGHVS, FNYEAQ. The CDR3 runs to 17 residues. Trimming stripped 5 bases from V and 4 bases from J, with 21 bases between. CDR3 sequence reads: CASSPYSGGDGGNTIYF. The CDR3, as DNA: TGTGCCAGCAGCCCATACTCTGGGGGGGACGGCGGAAACACCATATATTTT.

CDR3 DNA: TGTGCCAGCTCATGGGACAGCTCCTACGAGCAGTACTTC. Translated: CASSWDSSYEQYF. This rearrangement joins TRBV18 to TRBJ2-7; 7 bases match TRBD1. The germline gives CDR1 KGHSH, CDR2 LQKENI. V lost 5 bases, J lost 0 bases, and 1 base stayed unmatched. The CDR3 has 13 residues.

The J gene is TRBJ2-5, the V gene TRBV18; D is uncertain. Germline loops: CDR1 KGHSH, CDR2 LQKENI. Between the trimmed V and J ends, which lost 6 bases and 5 bases, there was a span of 7 bases. There are 11 residues in the CDR3. CDR3 nucleotide sequence: TGTGCCAGCTCCCCCGAGGAGACCCAGTACTTC. Residues: CASSPEETQYF.

The chain is built from TRBV29-1 and TRBJ1-2; 11 nucleotides line up with TRBD1. Losses at the gene ends were 2 bases for V and 5 bases for J; bases not matched to a gene: 10. CDR3 length: 16 residues. The germline V gene has CDR1 SQVTM and CDR2 ANQGSEA. The CDR3 DNA is TGCAGCGTTGAATGGACAGGGGGCGGAATTGGGTATGGCTACACCTTC. Encoded protein: CSVEWTGGGIGYGYTF. Using reference TRBV29-1 and TRBJ1-2 for the parts outside the CDR3, the full variable domain is SAVISQKPSRDICQRGTSLTIQCQVDSQVTMMFWYRQQPGQSLTLIATANQGSEATYESGFVIDKFPISRPNLTFSTLTVSNMSPEDSSIYLCSVEWTGGGIGYGYTFGSGTRLTVV.

V gene TRBV27 combines with J gene TRBJ2-1, with a possible D match to TRBD2 (6 bases). Between the trimmed V and J ends, which lost 3 bases and 9 bases, there was a span of 18 bases. This CDR3 is 15 amino acids long. Germline CDR1 is MNHEY and CDR2 is SMNVEV (reference sequence). The CDR3 nucleotides are TGTGCCAGCAGTTTCCGCGGGCGGGGTCAAACTGAGCAGTTCTTC. The encoded protein is CASSFRGRGQTEQFF.

This clone was observed a single time. The chain has TRBV11-2 and TRBJ2-1; D is possibly TRBD2 (6 bases). From germline, CDR1 is SGHAT and CDR2 FQNNGV. V lost 3 bases to trimming and J lost 6 bases, with 18 bases between them. This CDR3 is 16 amino acids long. The CDR3 sequence is CASSFYSGKSGNEQFF. Here the CDR3 DNA reads TGTGCCAGCAGCTTTTATAGCGGCAAATCGGGCAATGAGCAGTTCTTC.

By sample share, this clone is medium-sized. The chain has TRBV7-9 and TRBJ1-1; D might be TRBD1 (6 bases). Germline V gives CDR1 SEHNR, CDR2 FQNEAQ (reference sequence). V lost 1 base to trimming and J lost 5 bases, with 8 bases between them. This CDR3 region has 13 residues. The CDR3 reads CASSLGQGTEAFF. The CDR3 bases are TGTGCCAGCAGCTTAGGTCAGGGGACTGAAGCTTTCTTT.

V and J are TRBV21-1 and TRBJ1-2; the table assigns TRBD1, which was not confirmed against the DNA. TRBV21-1 has pseudogene status. The length of the CDR3 is 13 residues. The CDR3 bases are TGTGCCAGCAGCAAACCAGGGAACTATGGCTACACCTTC. Translating gives CASSKPGNYGYTF.

This chain joins TRBV6-5 and TRBJ1-4, with D possibly TRBD1 on 5 matching bases. CDR1 is MNHEY, CDR2 SVGAGI, per germline. Trimming stripped 2 bases from V and 4 bases from J, with 11 bases between. This CDR3 comprises 15 residues. The CDR3 reads CASSYRGQGNEKLFF. CDR3 sequence (DNA): TGTGCCAGCAGTTACCGTGGTCAGGGTAATGAAAAACTGTTTTTT.

This CDR3 reads CASSSGLYTDTQYF. DNA for the CDR3: TGTGCCAGCAGCTCGGGACTCTACACAGATACGCAGTATTTT. This chain joins TRBV6-6 and TRBJ2-3; maybe TRBD2 (6 bases). CDR1 and CDR2 (germline): MNHNY, SVGAGI (reference sequence). The CDR3 is made up of 14 amino acids. With 6 bases removed from V and 2 bases from J, the gap between germline ends came to 12 bases.

CDR3 sequence (DNA): TGTGCCAGTAGCTACGGACAGGGTGGAAATTCACCCCTCCACTTT. Translated: CASSYGQGGNSPLHF. V and J are TRBV19 and TRBJ1-6; 8 bases line up with TRBD1. The CDR3 totals 15 residues. Trimming removed 6 bases from V and 7 bases from J; junction bases left unmatched: 8. Germline CDR1 and CDR2: LNHDA and SQIVND (reference sequence).

The chain combines TRBV30 with TRBJ1-2; D may be TRBD1 (6 bases). Germline values: CDR1 GTSNPN, CDR2 SVGIG (reference sequence). The CDR3 loop spans 17 amino acids. Trimming left V 2 bases short and J 4 bases short, with 23 bases between. CDR3 DNA sequence: TGTGCCTGGAGTTATGATCTTACAGGGAGAGATCGCTATGGCTACACCTTC. This codes for CAWSYDLTGRDRYGYTF.

The sample holds one count of this clone. The chain combines TRBV18 with TRBJ1-1; 8 nucleotides line up with TRBD1. Germline CDR1 is KGHSH and CDR2 is LQKENI. CDR3 length equals 14 residues. V lost 3 bases to trimming and J lost 6 bases; unmatched junction nucleotides: 6. CDR3 DNA sequence: TGTGCCAGCTCACCTCTCAGGGGGCAGGCTGAAGCTTTCTTT. As protein: CASSPLRGQAEAFF.

The chain combines TRBV11-2 with TRBJ2-2, with D tentatively TRBD2 (6 bases). The CDR3 spans 14 residues. Trimming left V 1 base short and J 5 bases short, with 8 bases between. The germline CDR1 and CDR2 sequences are SGHAT and FQNNGV. The CDR3 region is CASSLGGATGELFF. For the CDR3, the DNA is TGTGCCAGCAGCTTAGGCGGGGCGACCGGGGAGCTGTTTTTT.

The V and J genes are TRBV27 and TRBJ1-1; unclear D gene. This CDR3 has 18 residues. Trimming took 2 bases from V and 1 from J, leaving 20 bases between them. Germline V gene lookup returns CDR1 MNHEY and CDR2 SMNVEV (reference sequence). The CDR3 region is CASSLAVSPHHPNTEAFF. CDR3 nucleotides: TGTGCCAGCAGTTTAGCAGTTTCTCCCCACCATCCGAACACTGAAGCTTTCTTT.

This clone was detected a few times. The chain carries TRBV28 and TRBJ2-3; TRBD2 matches 7 bases. Germline CDR1 reads MDHEN; CDR2 reads SYDVKM. The CDR3 is made up of 15 amino acids. V trimming: 6 bases; J trimming: 2 bases; junction bases outside the gene matches: 8. The CDR3 reads CASSHSSGATDTQYF. The DNA for the CDR3 is TGTGCCAGCAGCCACTCTAGCGGAGCCACAGATACGCAGTATTTT.

This chain uses TRBV5-1 with TRBJ2-1; 7 bases map to TRBD1. This CDR3 contains 13 residues. V trimming: 5 bases; J trimming: 8 bases; junction bases outside the gene matches: 7. Germline V gene data show CDR1 as SGHRS and CDR2 as YFSETQ. As DNA, the CDR3 is TGCGCCAGCAGTCACAGGGGCTGGCATGAGCAGTTCTTC. It translates to CASSHRGWHEQFF.